This TCR beta chain was found in a study of neurological immune-mediated disorders. Of note for this clonotype: Its antigen is as yet unknown.

Study outcomes and limitations: HTLV-1-associated myelopathy ranked highest for TCR clonal expansion and multiple sclerosis lowest, beneath healthy controls. Across subjects, no CDR3 amino acid sequence appeared in expanded clones of more than one subject, a finding that suggested private repertoires in all groups.

One entry per CDR3 protein, called by TCRdb with MiXCR from the 5' RACE reads. Of tens of thousands of distinct CDR3 sequences in the sample, less than 5% were seen once. V lost 11 bases, J lost 2 bases, and 16 bases lay in between. The CDR3 extends over 13 amino acids. Where libraries were unsorted, they were derived from 2 million PBMCs stored at -80 degrees C. What was sequenced was PBMCs. The origin of this receptor is a man between 45 and 60 years old with multiple sclerosis. The V and J genes are TRBV12-3 or TRBV12-4 and TRBJ2-7; TRBD1 or TRBD2 may be the D gene (5 bases each). The DNA for the CDR3 is TGTGCCCCCAGGGTGGGGGAAGCCTACGAGCAGTACTTC. This codes for CAPRVGEAYEQYF.